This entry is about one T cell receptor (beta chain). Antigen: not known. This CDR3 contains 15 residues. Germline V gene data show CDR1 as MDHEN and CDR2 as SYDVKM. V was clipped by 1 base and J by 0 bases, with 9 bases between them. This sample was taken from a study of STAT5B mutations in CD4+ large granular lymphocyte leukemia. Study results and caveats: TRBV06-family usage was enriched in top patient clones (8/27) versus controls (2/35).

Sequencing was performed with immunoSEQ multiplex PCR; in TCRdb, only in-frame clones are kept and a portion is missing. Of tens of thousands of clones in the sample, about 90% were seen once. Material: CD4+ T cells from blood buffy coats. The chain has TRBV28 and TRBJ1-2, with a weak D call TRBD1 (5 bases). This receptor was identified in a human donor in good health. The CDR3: CASSLYGGTNYGYTF. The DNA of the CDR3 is TGTGCCAGCAGTTTATATGGGGGTACTAACTATGGCTACACCTTC.